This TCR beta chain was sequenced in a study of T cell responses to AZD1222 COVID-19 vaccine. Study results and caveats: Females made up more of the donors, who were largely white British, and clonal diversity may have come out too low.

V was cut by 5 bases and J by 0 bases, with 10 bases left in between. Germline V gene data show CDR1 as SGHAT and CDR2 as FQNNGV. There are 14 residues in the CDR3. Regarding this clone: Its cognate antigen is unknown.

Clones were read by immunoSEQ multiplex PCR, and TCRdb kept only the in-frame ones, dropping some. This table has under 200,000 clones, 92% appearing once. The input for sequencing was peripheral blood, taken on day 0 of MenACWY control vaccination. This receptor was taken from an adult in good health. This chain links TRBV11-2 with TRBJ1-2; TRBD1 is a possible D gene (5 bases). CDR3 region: CASSATGSNYGYTF. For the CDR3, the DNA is TGTGCCAGCAGCGCAACAGGATCTAACTATGGCTACACCTTC.